A selection of T cell receptor beta chains follows, all from one sample in a study of blood T cell repertoires in COVID-19. Generated by immunoSEQ multiplex PCR, the TCRdb table keeps only in-frame clones and is missing some. The sample carries about 430,000 clones, 80% to 90% recorded once. Material for sequencing was peripheral blood. The receptors here all came from a man younger than 35 with COVID-19, enrolled during active disease. Each CDR3 is given with its conserved first and last residue. D genes are given only for firm matches. Size values are once, few and many counts, or a class for expanded clones, and some rows have none.

size	V	D	J	DNA	CDR3
NA	TRBV5-4	NA	TRBJ2-7	TGTGCCAGCAGCTTGGATATAGGGGACGAGCAGTACTTC	CASSLDIGDEQYF
NA	TRBV5-4	TRBD1	TRBJ2-6	TGTGCCAGCAGGGGGGACAGGGCCTCTGGGGCCAACGTCCTGACTTTC	CASRGDRASGANVLTF
NA	TRBV19	NA	TRBJ1-2	TGTGCCAGTAGTACGCGCGGGGAAACGGGGACTTATGGCTACACCTTC	CASSTRGETGTYGYTF
many	TRBV4-1	NA	TRBJ2-3	TGCGCCAGCAGCCAAGAGGCATCGCCGGGGGATACGCAGTATTTT	CASSQEASPGDTQYF
NA	TRBV6-1	TRBD2	TRBJ2-1	TGTGCCAGCAGTGAATTCCTGACTAGCGGGAGTTACAATGAGCAGTTCTTC	CASSEFLTSGSYNEQFF
NA	TRBV19	TRBD2	TRBJ2-1	TGTGCCAGTAGTATAGACATGATCCCAGCGGGAAATTGGGGCAATGAGCAGTTCTTC	CASSIDMIPAGNWGNEQFF
NA	TRBV3-1/TRBV3-2	TRBD2	TRBJ2-3	TGTGCCAGCAGCCAAGCTAGCGGGGGGTACCCCACAGATACGCAGTATTTT	CASSQASGGYPTDTQYF
NA	TRBV7-9	TRBD1	TRBJ2-7	TGTGCCAGCAGCTACCCCGGGACAGGGGGCGCAAGGCAGTACTTC	CASSYPGTGGARQYF
NA	TRBV9	NA	TRBJ1-1	TGTGCCAGCAGCGTAAACAGCGGGGGTGAAGCTTTCTTT	CASSVNSGGEAFF
NA	TRBV27	NA	TRBJ1-5	TGTGCCAGCAGTTTATCCCGGGATCAGCCCCAGCATTTT	CASSLSRDQPQHF
NA	TRBV27	NA	TRBJ2-6	TGTGCCAGCAGTTTAAGGGGGAACCCCTACTCTGGGGCCAACGTCCTGACTTTC	CASSLRGNPYSGANVLTF
NA	TRBV5-1	NA	TRBJ1-1	TGCGCCAGCAGCTTGGACAGCATGAACACTGAAGCTTTCTTT	CASSLDSMNTEAFF
NA	TRBV19	TRBD2	TRBJ2-3	TGTGCCAGTAGCCGGCTAGCGGGGGACTCTAGCACAGATACGCAGTATTTT	CASSRLAGDSSTDTQYF
NA	TRBV19	TRBD2	TRBJ2-3	TGTGCCAGTAGCACCCTAGCGGAAAGCACAGATACGCAGTATTTT	CASSTLAESTDTQYF
NA	TRBV6-6	NA	TRBJ1-5	TGTGCCAGCAGTTACGGGGGGGCTCGTCAGCCCCAGCATTTT	CASSYGGARQPQHF
once	TRBV29-1	TRBD2	TRBJ2-7	TGCAGCGCCACCACGGGGGGATCAGGCGAGCAGTACTTC	CSATTGGSGEQYF
NA	TRBV24-1	TRBD2	TRBJ2-1	TGTGCCACCAGGTCAGCGGGACCCTCCTACAATGAGCAGTTCTTC	CATRSAGPSYNEQFF
NA	TRBV6-5	NA	TRBJ1-1	TGTGCCAGCAGTTACTTTACAGGGATGAACACTGAAGCTTTCTTT	CASSYFTGMNTEAFF
NA	TRBV30	TRBD1	TRBJ2-7	TGTGCCTGGAGTGTAGGGGGGACAGGGAACTACGAGCAGTACTTC	CAWSVGGTGNYEQYF
NA	TRBV11-3	NA	TRBJ2-1	TGTGCCAGCAGGCCCCCTGGGAGAGCGGACTACAATGAGCAGTTCTTC	CASRPPGRADYNEQFF
NA	TRBV9	NA	TRBJ1-3	TGTGCCAGCAGCTCACAGGGAGTTGGAAACACCATATATTTT	CASSSQGVGNTIYF
NA	TRBV29-1	NA	TRBJ1-1	TGCAGCGTTGAAGGACAGAACACTGAAGCTTTCTTT	CSVEGQNTEAFF
NA	TRBV25-1	TRBD1	TRBJ2-1	TGTGCCAGCAGTGTGTCTTCGGACAGGAGACTTAACAATGAGCAGTTCTTC	CASSVSSDRRLNNEQFF
NA	TRBV5-1	TRBD2	TRBJ2-7	TGCGCCAGCAGCTTCGGACTAGCTTCCGAGCAGTACTTC	CASSFGLASEQYF
NA	TRBV6-5	NA	TRBJ2-7	TGTGCCAGCGAGAGGGGGACCTACGAGCAGTACTTC	CASERGTYEQYF
NA	TRBV28	NA	TRBJ2-7	TGTGCCAGCAGTTTAGAACCGGGGTCGGCGGGGGAGCAGTACTTC	CASSLEPGSAGEQYF
NA	TRBV11-3	TRBD2	TRBJ2-1	TGTGCCAGCAGCTTAGACCCAGAGGGACTAGCGAGAACCAATGAGCAGTTCTTC	CASSLDPEGLARTNEQFF
NA	TRBV24-1	TRBD2	TRBJ2-1	TGTGCCACCAGTACTAGCGGGGGGAGCTCCTACAATGAGCAGTTCTTC	CATSTSGGSSYNEQFF
once	TRBV6-5	NA	TRBJ1-1	TGTGCCAGCAGTTGGCGGGGGGGGACTGAAGCTTTCTTT	CASSWRGGTEAFF
NA	TRBV19	NA	TRBJ1-1	TGTGCCAGTAGTAGGGGCAGGGACACTGAAGCTTTCTTT	CASSRGRDTEAFF
NA	TRBV11-2	NA	TRBJ1-5	TGTGCCAGCAGTTTCGCAGGCCACAATCAGCCCCAGCATTTT	CASSFAGHNQPQHF
NA	TRBV19	TRBD1	TRBJ1-5	TGTGCCAGTAGTGGGACAGGGGGAAATCAGCCCCAGCATTTT	CASSGTGGNQPQHF
NA	TRBV2	NA	TRBJ1-6	TGTGCCAGCAGTGACCGACAGTATAATTCACCCCTCCACTTT	CASSDRQYNSPLHF
NA	TRBV19	TRBD1	TRBJ2-2	TGTGCCAGTAGTTCGCCGGGACAGGGGGAACGTATCACCGGGGAGCTGTTTTTT	CASSSPGQGERITGELFF
NA	TRBV19	NA	TRBJ2-1	TGTGCCAGCTCCTCGGGCTCCTACAATGAGCAGTTCTTC	CASSSGSYNEQFF
NA	TRBV19	NA	TRBJ1-1	TGTGCCAGTAGTCCCAGTCAGACAACTGAAGCTTTCTTT	CASSPSQTTEAFF
NA	TRBV7-2	NA	TRBJ1-2	TGTGCCAGCAGCCCAGACAGCGCACTCTATGGCTACACCTTC	CASSPDSALYGYTF
NA	TRBV3-1/TRBV3-2	NA	TRBJ2-1	TGTGCCAGCAAAGTCGCAGGGCTTGACAATGAGCAGTTCTTC	CASKVAGLDNEQFF
NA	TRBV10-2	TRBD2	TRBJ2-1	TGCGCCAGCAGGTTACTAGCGGGGGTTATAAGCTCCTACAATGAGCAGTTCTTC	CASRLLAGVISSYNEQFF
NA	TRBV19	NA	TRBJ2-2	TGTGCCAGTAGTCCGGGTGACGGGGAGCTGTTTTTT	CASSPGDGELFF
NA	TRBV5-4	TRBD1	TRBJ1-2	TGTGCCAGCAGCCCCACAGGGGGCGGGTATGGCTACACCTTC	CASSPTGGGYGYTF
NA	TRBV7-9	NA	TRBJ1-1	TGTGCCAGCAGCTCGCTGGGGGGGTTCGCTTTCTTT	CASSSLGGFAFF